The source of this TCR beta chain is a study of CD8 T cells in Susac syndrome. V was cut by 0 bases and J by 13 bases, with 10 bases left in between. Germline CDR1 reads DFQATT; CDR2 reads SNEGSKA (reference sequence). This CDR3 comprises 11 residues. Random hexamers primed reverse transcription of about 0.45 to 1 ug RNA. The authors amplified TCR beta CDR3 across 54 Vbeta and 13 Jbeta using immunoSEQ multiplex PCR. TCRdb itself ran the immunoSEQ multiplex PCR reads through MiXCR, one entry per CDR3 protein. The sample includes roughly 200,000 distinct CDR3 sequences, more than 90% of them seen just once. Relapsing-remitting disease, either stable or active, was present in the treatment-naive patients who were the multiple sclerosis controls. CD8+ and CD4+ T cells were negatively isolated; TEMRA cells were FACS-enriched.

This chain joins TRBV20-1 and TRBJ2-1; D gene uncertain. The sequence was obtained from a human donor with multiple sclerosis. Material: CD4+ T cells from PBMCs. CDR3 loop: CSARDMPTQFF. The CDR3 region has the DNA TGCAGTGCTAGAGATATGCCTACCCAGTTCTTC.